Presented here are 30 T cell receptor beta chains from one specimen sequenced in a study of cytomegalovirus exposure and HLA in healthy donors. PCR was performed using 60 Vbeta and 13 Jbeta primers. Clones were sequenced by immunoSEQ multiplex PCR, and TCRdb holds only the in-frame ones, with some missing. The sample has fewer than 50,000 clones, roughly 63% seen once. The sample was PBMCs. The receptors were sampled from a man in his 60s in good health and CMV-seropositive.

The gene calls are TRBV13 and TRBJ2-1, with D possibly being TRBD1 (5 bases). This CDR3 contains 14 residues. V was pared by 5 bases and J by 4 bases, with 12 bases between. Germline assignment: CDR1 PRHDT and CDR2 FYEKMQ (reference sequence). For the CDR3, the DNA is TGTGCCAGCAGCAAGAACAGGAAGTACAATGAGCAGTTCTTC. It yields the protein CASSKNRKYNEQFF.

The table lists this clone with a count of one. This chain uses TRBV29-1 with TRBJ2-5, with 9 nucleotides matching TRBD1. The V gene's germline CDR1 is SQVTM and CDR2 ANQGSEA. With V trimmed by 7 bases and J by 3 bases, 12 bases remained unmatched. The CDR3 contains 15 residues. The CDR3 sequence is CSGTGGLTIEETQYF. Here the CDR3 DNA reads TGCAGCGGAACAGGGGGCTTAACCATTGAAGAGACCCAGTACTTC.

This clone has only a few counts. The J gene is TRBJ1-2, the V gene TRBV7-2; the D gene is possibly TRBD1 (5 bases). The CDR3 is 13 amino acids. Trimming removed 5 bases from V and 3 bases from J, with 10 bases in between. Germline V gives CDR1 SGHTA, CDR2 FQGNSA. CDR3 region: CASSPGSHYGYTF. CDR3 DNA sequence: TGTGCCAGCAGCCCAGGGTCTCACTATGGCTACACCTTC.

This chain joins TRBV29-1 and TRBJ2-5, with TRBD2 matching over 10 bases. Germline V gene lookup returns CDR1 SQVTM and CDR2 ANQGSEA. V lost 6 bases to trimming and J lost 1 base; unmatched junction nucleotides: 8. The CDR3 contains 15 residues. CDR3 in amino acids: CSVSGLAEIQETQYF. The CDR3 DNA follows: TGCAGCGTCTCCGGACTAGCGGAAATCCAAGAGACCCAGTACTTC.

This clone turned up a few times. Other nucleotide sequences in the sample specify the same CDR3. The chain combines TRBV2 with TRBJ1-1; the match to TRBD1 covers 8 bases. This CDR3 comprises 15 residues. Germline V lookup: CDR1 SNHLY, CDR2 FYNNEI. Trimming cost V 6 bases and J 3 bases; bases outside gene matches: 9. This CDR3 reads CASRGGDRIYTEAFF. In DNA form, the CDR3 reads TGTGCCAGCAGGGGGGGGGACAGGATCTACACTGAAGCTTTCTTT.

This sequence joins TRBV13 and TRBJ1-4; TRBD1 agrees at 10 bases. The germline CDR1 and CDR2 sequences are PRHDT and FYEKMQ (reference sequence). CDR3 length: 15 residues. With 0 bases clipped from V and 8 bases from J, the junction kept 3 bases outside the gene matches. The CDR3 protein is CASSLGGTGVEKLFF. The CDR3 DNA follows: TGTGCCAGCAGCTTAGGCGGGACAGGGGTGGAAAAACTGTTTTTT. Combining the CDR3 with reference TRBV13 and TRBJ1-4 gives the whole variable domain AAGVIQSPRHLIKEKRETATLKCYPIPRHDTVYWYQQGPGQDPQFLISFYEKMQSDKGSIPDRFSAQQFSDYHSELNMSSLELGDSALYFCASSLGGTGVEKLFFGSGTQLSVL.

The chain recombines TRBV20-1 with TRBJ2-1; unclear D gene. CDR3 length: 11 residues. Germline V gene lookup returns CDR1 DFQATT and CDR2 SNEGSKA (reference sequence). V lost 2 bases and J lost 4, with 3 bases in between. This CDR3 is CSARPYNEQFF. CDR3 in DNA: TGCAGTGCTAGACCGTACAATGAGCAGTTCTTC.

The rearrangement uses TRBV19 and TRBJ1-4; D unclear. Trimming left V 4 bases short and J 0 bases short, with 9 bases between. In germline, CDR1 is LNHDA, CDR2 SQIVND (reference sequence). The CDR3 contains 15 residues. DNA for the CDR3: TGTGCCAGTAGTACCGGGGATGCAACTAATGAAAAACTGTTTTTT. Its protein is CASSTGDATNEKLFF.

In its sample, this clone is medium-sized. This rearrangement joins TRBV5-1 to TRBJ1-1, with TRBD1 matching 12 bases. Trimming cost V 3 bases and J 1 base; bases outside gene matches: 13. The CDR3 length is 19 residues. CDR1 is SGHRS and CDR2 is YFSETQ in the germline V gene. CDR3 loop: CASSSAEGTGGLRNTEAFF. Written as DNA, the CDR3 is TGCGCCAGCAGCTCGGCGGAAGGGACAGGGGGCTTGCGGAACACTGAAGCTTTCTTT.

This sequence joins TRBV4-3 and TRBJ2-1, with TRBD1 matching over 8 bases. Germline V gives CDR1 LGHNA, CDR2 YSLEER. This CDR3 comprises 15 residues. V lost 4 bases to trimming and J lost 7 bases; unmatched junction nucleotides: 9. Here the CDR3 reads CASSPGQGRGNEQFF. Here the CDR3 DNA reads TGCGCCAGCAGCCCAGGACAGGGACGGGGGAATGAGCAGTTCTTC.

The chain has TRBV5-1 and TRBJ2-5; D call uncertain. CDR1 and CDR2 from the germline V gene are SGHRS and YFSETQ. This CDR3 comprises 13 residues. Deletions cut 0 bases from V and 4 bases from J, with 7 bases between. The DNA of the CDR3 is TGCGCCAGCAGCTTGGGGGCGCGAGAGACCCAGTACTTC. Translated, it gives CASSLGARETQYF.

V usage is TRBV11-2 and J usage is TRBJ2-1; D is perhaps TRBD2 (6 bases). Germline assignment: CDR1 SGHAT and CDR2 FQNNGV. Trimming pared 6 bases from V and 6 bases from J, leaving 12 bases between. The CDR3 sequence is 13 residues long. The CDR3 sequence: CASRGERVNEQFF. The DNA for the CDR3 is TGTGCCAGCAGAGGGGAGCGGGTCAATGAGCAGTTCTTC. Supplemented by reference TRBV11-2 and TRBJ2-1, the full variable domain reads EAGVAQSPRYKIIEKRQSVAFWCNPISGHATLYWYQQILGQGPKLLIQFQNNGVVDDSQLPKDRFSAERLKGVDSTLKIQPAKLEDSAVYLCASRGERVNEQFFGPGTRLTVL.

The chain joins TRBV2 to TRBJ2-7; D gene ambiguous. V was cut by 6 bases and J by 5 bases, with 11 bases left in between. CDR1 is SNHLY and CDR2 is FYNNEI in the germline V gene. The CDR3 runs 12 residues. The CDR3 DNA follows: TGTGCCAGCAGAGCAACAGCTGACGAGCAGTACTTC. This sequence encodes CASRATADEQYF.

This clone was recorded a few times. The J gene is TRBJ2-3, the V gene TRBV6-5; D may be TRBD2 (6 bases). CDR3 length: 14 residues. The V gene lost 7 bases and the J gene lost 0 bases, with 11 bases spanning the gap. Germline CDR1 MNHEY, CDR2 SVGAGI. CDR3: CASTPGTSTDTQYF. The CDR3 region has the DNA TGTGCCAGCACTCCAGGGACTAGCACAGATACGCAGTATTTT.

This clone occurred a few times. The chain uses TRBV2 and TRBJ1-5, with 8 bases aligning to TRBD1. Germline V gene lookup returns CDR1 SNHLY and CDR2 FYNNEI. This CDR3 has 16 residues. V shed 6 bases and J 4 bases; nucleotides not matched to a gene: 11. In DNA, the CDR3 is TGTGCCAGCAGGCAGGAGACAGGGGTTTCGAATCAGCCCCAGCATTTT. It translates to CASRQETGVSNQPQHF.

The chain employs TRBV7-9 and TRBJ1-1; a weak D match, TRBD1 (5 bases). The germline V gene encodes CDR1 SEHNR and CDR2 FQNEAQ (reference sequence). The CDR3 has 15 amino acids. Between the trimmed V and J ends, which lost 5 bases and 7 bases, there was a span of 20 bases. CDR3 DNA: TGTGCCAGCAGCCCGCGGCGGGGCCCCGTCATTGAAGCTTTCTTT. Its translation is CASSPRRGPVIEAFF.

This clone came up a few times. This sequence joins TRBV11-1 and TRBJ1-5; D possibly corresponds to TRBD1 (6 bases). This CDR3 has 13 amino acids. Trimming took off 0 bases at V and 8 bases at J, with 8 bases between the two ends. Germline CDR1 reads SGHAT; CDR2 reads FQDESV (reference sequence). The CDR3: CASSLADSEPQHF. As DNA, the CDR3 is TGTGCCAGCAGCTTAGCGGACAGCGAGCCCCAGCATTTT.

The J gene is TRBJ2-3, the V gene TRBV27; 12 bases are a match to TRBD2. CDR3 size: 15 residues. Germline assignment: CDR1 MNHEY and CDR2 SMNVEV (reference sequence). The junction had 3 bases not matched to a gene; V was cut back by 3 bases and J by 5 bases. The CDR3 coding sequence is TGTGCCAGCAGTTTCCTAGCGGGAGGGGGAGATACGCAGTATTTT. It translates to CASSFLAGGGDTQYF.

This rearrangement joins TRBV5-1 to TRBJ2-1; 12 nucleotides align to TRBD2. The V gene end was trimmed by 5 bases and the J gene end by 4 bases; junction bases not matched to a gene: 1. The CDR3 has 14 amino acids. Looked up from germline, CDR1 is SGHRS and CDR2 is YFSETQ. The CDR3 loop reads CASRTSGSYNEQFF. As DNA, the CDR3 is TGCGCCAGCAGGACTAGCGGGAGTTACAATGAGCAGTTCTTC. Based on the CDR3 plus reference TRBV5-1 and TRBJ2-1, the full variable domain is KAGVTQTPRYLIKTRGQQVTLSCSPISGHRSVSWYQQTPGQGLQFLFEYFSETQRNKGNFPGRFSGRQFSNSRSEMNVSTLELGDSALYLCASRTSGSYNEQFFGPGTRLTVL.

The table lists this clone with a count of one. CDR3 in amino acids: CASAGGPNYEQYF. In nucleotides, the CDR3 is TGTGCCAGTGCTGGGGGCCCTAATTACGAGCAGTACTTC. The rearrangement joins TRBV6-1 to TRBJ2-7, with D perhaps TRBD1 (6 bases). Germline CDR1 and CDR2: MNHNS and SASEGT. V lost 9 bases and J lost 4, with 16 bases in between. This CDR3 is 13 amino acids long.

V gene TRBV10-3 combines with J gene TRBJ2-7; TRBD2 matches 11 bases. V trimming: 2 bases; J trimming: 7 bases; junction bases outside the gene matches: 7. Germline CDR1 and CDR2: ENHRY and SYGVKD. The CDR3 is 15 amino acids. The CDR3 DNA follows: TGTGCCATCAGTGAGGTAGCGGGAGGGCCTCGGGAGCAGTACTTC. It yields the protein CAISEVAGGPREQYF.

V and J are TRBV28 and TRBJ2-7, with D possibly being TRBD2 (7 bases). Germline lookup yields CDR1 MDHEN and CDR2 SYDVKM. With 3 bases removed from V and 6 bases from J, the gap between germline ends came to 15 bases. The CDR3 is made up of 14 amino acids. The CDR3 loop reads CASSLGMGGREQYF. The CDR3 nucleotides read TGTGCCAGCAGTTTGGGGATGGGGGGGCGCGAGCAGTACTTC.

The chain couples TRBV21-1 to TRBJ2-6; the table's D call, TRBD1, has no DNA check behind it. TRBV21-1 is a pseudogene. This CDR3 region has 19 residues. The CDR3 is CASSKGGTSLSSGANVLTF. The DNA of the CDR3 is TGTGCCAGCAGCAAAGGGGGGACAAGCCTCAGCTCTGGGGCCAACGTCCTGACTTTC.

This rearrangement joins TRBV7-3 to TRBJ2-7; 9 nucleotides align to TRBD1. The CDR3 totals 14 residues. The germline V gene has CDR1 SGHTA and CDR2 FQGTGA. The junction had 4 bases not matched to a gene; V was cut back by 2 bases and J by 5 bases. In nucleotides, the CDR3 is TGTGCCAGCAGCTTAGGGACAGGGCCCGACGAGCAGTACTTC. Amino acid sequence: CASSLGTGPDEQYF.

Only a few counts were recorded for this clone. The CDR3 region has the DNA TGTGCCAGCAGCCGGACACCGGGGGGCCAAGAGACCCAGTACTTC. Protein: CASSRTPGGQETQYF. This sequence joins TRBV27 and TRBJ2-5; 7 nucleotides agree with TRBD2. V gave up 6 bases and J gave up 1 base; unmatched junction bases: 8. Germline-derived CDR1 and CDR2 are MNHEY and SMNVEV (reference sequence). CDR3 length: 15 amino acids.

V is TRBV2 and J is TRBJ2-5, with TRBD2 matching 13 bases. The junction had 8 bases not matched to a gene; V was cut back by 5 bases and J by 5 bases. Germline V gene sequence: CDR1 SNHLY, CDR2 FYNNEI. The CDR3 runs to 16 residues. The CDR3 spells CASSQTGLAGFETQYF. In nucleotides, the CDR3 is TGTGCCAGCAGTCAAACGGGACTAGCGGGATTTGAGACCCAGTACTTC.

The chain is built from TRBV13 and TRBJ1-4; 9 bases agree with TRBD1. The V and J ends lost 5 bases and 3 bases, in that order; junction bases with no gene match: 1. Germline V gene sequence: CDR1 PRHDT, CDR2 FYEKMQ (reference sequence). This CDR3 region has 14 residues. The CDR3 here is CASSRDRANEKLFF. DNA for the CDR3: TGTGCCAGCAGCCGGGACAGGGCTAATGAAAAACTGTTTTTT.

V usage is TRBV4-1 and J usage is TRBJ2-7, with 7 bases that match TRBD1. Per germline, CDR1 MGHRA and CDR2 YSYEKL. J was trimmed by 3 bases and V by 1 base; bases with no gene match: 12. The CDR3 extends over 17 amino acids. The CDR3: CASSQVAPGQRFYEQYF. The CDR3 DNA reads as TGCGCCAGCAGCCAAGTAGCGCCGGGACAGAGGTTCTACGAGCAGTACTTC.

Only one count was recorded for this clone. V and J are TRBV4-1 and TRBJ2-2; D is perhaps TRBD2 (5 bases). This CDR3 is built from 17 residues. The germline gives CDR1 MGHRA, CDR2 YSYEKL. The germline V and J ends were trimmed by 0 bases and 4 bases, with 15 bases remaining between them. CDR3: CASSQESVGEITGELFF. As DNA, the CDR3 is TGCGCCAGCAGCCAAGAGAGTGTGGGAGAGATCACCGGGGAGCTGTTTTTT.

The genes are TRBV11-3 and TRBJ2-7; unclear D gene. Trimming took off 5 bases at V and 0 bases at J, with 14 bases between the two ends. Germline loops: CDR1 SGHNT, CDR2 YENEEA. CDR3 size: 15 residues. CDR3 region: CASSPTNLSSYEQYF. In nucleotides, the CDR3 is TGTGCCAGCAGCCCCACCAATCTAAGCTCCTACGAGCAGTACTTC.